The 21 T cell receptor beta chains listed next were all sequenced from one sample in a study of T cell changes during pregnancy in multiple sclerosis. Libraries were prepared by immunoSEQ multiplex PCR; TCRdb keeps only in-frame clonotypes and omits some of them. Seen here are 70,000 to 90,000 clones, about nine tenths observed once, and the top ten hold 3.5%. The source material was PBMCs, sampled in the first trimester of pregnancy. These receptors came from a female donor in good health, serving as a control in a pregnancy study. Some clones in this sample may be carry-over from other donors' samples.

This clone was seen just once. The CDR3 protein is CASSEERGAAYEQYF. The CDR3 nucleotides read TGTGCCAGCAGTGAAGAGCGGGGGGCCGCCTACGAGCAGTACTTC. V usage is TRBV2 and J usage is TRBJ2-7, with 9 nucleotides matching TRBD2. CDR3 length equals 15 residues. The V gene's germline CDR1 is SNHLY and CDR2 FYNNEI. The trim removed 1 base at V and 2 bases at J, leaving 3 bases unmatched.

The gene calls are TRBV15 and TRBJ1-5, with a weak D call TRBD1 (5 bases). CDR1 is LNHNV, CDR2 YYDKDF, per germline (reference sequence). V shed 1 base and J shed 7 bases, with 17 bases lying between them. CDR3 size: 16 residues. The CDR3 spells CATSRGGRDVGQPQHF. In nucleotides, the CDR3 is TGTGCCACCAGCAGAGGGGGCAGGGATGTAGGCCAGCCCCAGCATTTT.

The chain joins TRBV5-4 to TRBJ2-2; D is unresolved. The CDR3 has 11 amino acids. V lost 6 bases and J lost 4, with 4 bases in between. CDR1 is SGHNT, CDR2 YYREEE, per germline (reference sequence). DNA of the CDR3: TGTGCCAGCACCCTCACCGGGGAGCTGTTTTTT. Translated: CASTLTGELFF.

This clone showed up just once. The CDR3 coding sequence is TGTGCCAGCAGCTTATACAGGGGGCAGAACACTGAAGCTTTCTTT. It translates to CASSLYRGQNTEAFF. V is TRBV11-3 and J is TRBJ1-1, with TRBD1 identical over 9 bases. The CDR3 consists of 15 residues. Per germline, CDR1 SGHNT and CDR2 YENEEA. The J segment lost 1 base and the V segment lost 2 bases, leaving 2 bases of the junction unmatched. Full variable domain (rest looked up from reference TRBV11-3 and TRBJ1-1): EAGVVQSPRYKIIEKKQPVAFWCNPISGHNTLYWYLQNLGQGPELLIRYENEEAVDDSQLPKDRFSAERLKGVDSTLKIQPAELGDSAVYLCASSLYRGQNTEAFFGQGTRLTVV.

This sequence joins TRBV7-3 and TRBJ2-1; no firm D call. This CDR3 region has 17 residues. Germline CDR1 is SGHTA and CDR2 is FQGTGA. The V end lost 1 base, the J end lost 3 bases, and 16 bases lay between the germline ends. CDR3 sequence reads: CASSLNLAVHLYNEQFF. CDR3 DNA: TGTGCCAGCAGCTTAAATCTGGCGGTTCACCTCTACAATGAGCAGTTCTTC. The variable domain in full, with the rest retrieved from reference TRBV7-3 and TRBJ2-1, is GAGVSQTPSNKVTEKGKYVELRCDPISGHTALYWYRQSLGQGPEFLIYFQGTGAADDSGLPNDRFFAVRPEGSVSTLKIQRTERGDSAVYLCASSLNLAVHLYNEQFFGPGTRLTVL.

The chain has TRBV2 and TRBJ1-1, with D tentatively TRBD1 (6 bases). The V and J ends lost 10 bases and 2 bases respectively, with 11 bases between them. This CDR3 has 12 residues. From germline, CDR1 is SNHLY and CDR2 FYNNEI. As DNA, the CDR3 is TGTGCCACTTCGGACAGCAACACTGAAGCTTTCTTT. This translates into CATSDSNTEAFF.

The V call is TRBV4-1, the J call TRBJ2-1; D may be TRBD2 (5 bases). Trimming removed 0 bases from V and 9 bases from J, with 18 bases in between. From germline, CDR1 is MGHRA and CDR2 YSYEKL. The CDR3 consists of 16 residues. The CDR3 is CASSQDLSAPQSEQFF. DNA of the CDR3: TGCGCCAGCAGCCAAGATCTTAGCGCTCCCCAATCTGAGCAGTTCTTC.

The V gene is TRBV5-4, the J gene TRBJ2-7; TRBD2 is a possible D gene (7 bases). Trimming took off 4 bases at V and 2 bases at J, with 19 bases between the two ends. The CDR3 is 16 amino acids. Germline CDR1 is SGHNT and CDR2 is YYREEE (reference sequence). CDR3 DNA sequence: TGTGCCAGCAGCCCAGGGGAGTGGGGGGGCACCTACGAGCAGTACTTC. As protein: CASSPGEWGGTYEQYF.

This chain joins TRBV6-6 and TRBJ1-1, with no clear D. Germline values: CDR1 MNHNY, CDR2 SVGAGI (reference sequence). The CDR3 consists of 13 residues. V lost 5 bases, J lost 1 base, and 8 bases lay in between. The CDR3 nucleotides are TGTGCCAGCAGTGAGGGTCAGAACACTGAAGCTTTCTTT. Its protein is CASSEGQNTEAFF.

The chain couples TRBV5-1 to TRBJ2-3; the match to TRBD2 covers 9 bases. The germline CDR1 and CDR2 sequences are SGHRS and YFSETQ. The CDR3 contains 18 residues. Trimming removed 3 bases from V and 0 bases from J; junction bases left unmatched: 11. The CDR3 nucleotides read TGCGCCAGCAGCTACCGACCGGGACTAGCAGGGAGCACAGATACGCAGTATTTT. Amino acids: CASSYRPGLAGSTDTQYF.

This clone has more than one count but fewer than ten. This chain links TRBV28 with TRBJ1-1; D is unresolved. The CDR3 has 14 residues. The V and J ends lost 4 bases and 2 bases respectively, with 11 bases between them. Germline V gives CDR1 MDHEN, CDR2 SYDVKM. DNA of the CDR3: TGTGCCAGCAGTTGGGGAGGACCAAACACTGAAGCTTTCTTT. Its translation: CASSWGGPNTEAFF.

This clone was seen once. The V call is TRBV16, the J call TRBJ1-1; 8 positions match TRBD1. Germline values: CDR1 KGHSY, CDR2 FQNENV. CDR3 size: 16 residues. The trim removed 2 bases at V and 1 base at J, leaving 6 bases unmatched. The CDR3 reads CASSQENRGANTEAFF. CDR3 DNA: TGTGCCAGCAGCCAAGAGAACAGGGGGGCGAACACTGAAGCTTTCTTT.

The V gene is TRBV28, the J gene TRBJ1-3, with 7 bases lining up with TRBD1. Trimming at V came to 3 bases and at J to 0 bases, leaving 5 bases not matched to a gene. Per germline, CDR1 MDHEN and CDR2 SYDVKM. The CDR3 covers 16 residues. In nucleotides, the CDR3 is TGTGCCAGCAGTTTTGGCGACAGGGACTCTGGAAACACCATATATTTT. Encoded protein: CASSFGDRDSGNTIYF.

The J gene is TRBJ2-7, the V gene TRBV27; weak D call: TRBD2 (6 bases). The length of the CDR3 is 13 residues. Trimming took off 5 bases at V and 3 bases at J, with 11 bases between the two ends. Germline loops: CDR1 MNHEY, CDR2 SMNVEV (reference sequence). CDR3 bases: TGTGCCAGCAGTAAGGAGGGTTTCTACGAGCAGTACTTC. This encodes CASSKEGFYEQYF.

This chain joins TRBV7-2 and TRBJ1-6, with D maybe TRBD1 (5 bases). The ends were cut back, 3 bases at V and 6 bases at J, with 9 bases in the middle. The CDR3 is made up of 14 amino acids. CDR1 is SGHTA and CDR2 is FQGNSA in the germline V gene. For the CDR3, the DNA is TGTGCCAGCAGCTTTTACCAGGGTAATTCACCCCTCCACTTT. This sequence encodes CASSFYQGNSPLHF.

This clone showed up just once. The gene calls are TRBV25-1 and TRBJ1-1; D ambiguous. The CDR3 is 12 amino acids. Germline lookup yields CDR1 MGHDK and CDR2 SYGVNS. Trimming took off 3 bases at V and 4 bases at J, with 6 bases between the two ends. The CDR3 DNA sequence: TGTGCCAGCAGTGACCGGAGCACTGAAGCTTTCTTT. Residues: CASSDRSTEAFF.

V and J are TRBV13 and TRBJ1-4; D remains unclear. CDR1 and CDR2 (germline): PRHDT, FYEKMQ (reference sequence). V lost 2 bases, J lost 3 bases, and 7 bases lay in between. This CDR3 spans 14 amino acids. The CDR3 DNA follows: TGTGCCAGCAGCTTACGGGGTGCTAATGAAAAACTGTTTTTT. It yields the protein CASSLRGANEKLFF.

The chain carries TRBV6-6 and TRBJ2-5; TRBD2 aligns across 12 bases. V lost 6 bases, J lost 4 bases, and 9 bases stayed unmatched. From germline, CDR1 is MNHNY and CDR2 SVGAGI (reference sequence). The CDR3 is 16 amino acids. Written as DNA, the CDR3 is TGTGCCAGCAGGCAGACTAGCGGGGGAATAACAGAGACCCAGTACTTC. Translating it yields CASRQTSGGITETQYF.

CDR3 region: CASSDAYSNQPQHF. The CDR3 bases are TGTGCCAGCAGTGACGCCTATAGCAATCAGCCCCAGCATTTT. The chain employs TRBV6-4 and TRBJ1-5; no reliable D call. The germline V and J ends were trimmed by 2 bases and 0 bases, with 5 bases remaining between them. The length of the CDR3 is 14 residues. From germline, CDR1 is MRHNA and CDR2 SNTAGT.

The chain recombines TRBV10-3 with TRBJ1-1, with a possible D match to TRBD1 (5 bases). The CDR3 sequence is 14 residues long. V was shortened by 3 bases and J by 6 bases, with 14 bases between the two germline ends. Looked up from germline, CDR1 is ENHRY and CDR2 is SYGVKD. The CDR3 loop reads CAISEMSQGSEAFF. The CDR3 nucleotides are TGTGCCATCAGTGAAATGTCCCAGGGATCTGAAGCTTTCTTT.

In DNA, the CDR3 is TGTGCCAGCAGCAACCAAGGAACAGGGATGAACACTGAAGCTTTCTTT. Its protein is CASSNQGTGMNTEAFF. V and J are TRBV11-2 and TRBJ1-1, with D perhaps TRBD1 (6 bases). CDR1 and CDR2 from the germline V gene are SGHAT and FQNNGV. The CDR3 is 16 amino acids. Trimming removed 5 bases at V and 0 bases at J, with 16 bases between.